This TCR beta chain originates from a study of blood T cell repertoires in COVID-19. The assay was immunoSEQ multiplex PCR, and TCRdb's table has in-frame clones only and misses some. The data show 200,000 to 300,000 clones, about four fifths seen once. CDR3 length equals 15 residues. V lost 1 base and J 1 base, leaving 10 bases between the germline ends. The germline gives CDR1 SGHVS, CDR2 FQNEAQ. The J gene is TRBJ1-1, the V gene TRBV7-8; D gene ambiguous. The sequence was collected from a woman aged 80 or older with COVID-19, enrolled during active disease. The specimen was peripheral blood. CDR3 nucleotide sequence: TGTGCCAGCAGCTTAGATACAGCAAAGAACACTGAAGCTTTCTTT. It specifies CASSLDTAKNTEAFF.